The T cell receptor (beta chain) under discussion was sequenced for a study of cytomegalovirus exposure and HLA in healthy donors. The germline V and J ends were trimmed by 5 bases and 0 bases, with 14 bases remaining between them. The CDR3 loop spans 16 amino acids. Germline V lookup: CDR1 LNHDA, CDR2 SQIVND (reference sequence). The data were produced by immunoSEQ multiplex PCR, yet TCRdb's version contains in-frame clones alone and is incomplete. The sample yields 350,000 or so clones, roughly 89% seen once. This sequence joins TRBV19 and TRBJ2-1; weak D call: TRBD1 (6 bases). Sequencing used PBMCs. This receptor was identified in a woman aged 18-35 years in good health and CMV-seronegative. The CDR3 protein is CASSGKTGSSYNEQFF. In DNA form, the CDR3 reads TGTGCCAGTAGTGGGAAGACAGGTAGCTCCTACAATGAGCAGTTCTTC.